A selection of T cell receptor beta chains follows, all from one sample in a study of breast tumors, draining lymph nodes, adjacent tissues. One entry per CDR3 protein results from TCRdb running MiXCR on the multiplex PCR reads. The sample contains about 16,000 distinct CDR3 sequences, 45% of which appear only once. The sample comprised tumor-adjacent breast tissue. The receptors derive from a female donor with breast cancer. Some clones in this sample may be carry-over from other donors' samples. The CDR3 runs from the conserved cysteine through the conserved F or W. Each record gives: V gene, J gene, D gene, clone size, CDR3 DNA, CDR3 protein. The D gene is left open where the match is weak. For some rows the clone size is stated as once, few or many, or as a class when expanded; others skip it.

>TRBV7-2|TRBJ2-7|-|medium-sized
TGTGCCAGCAGCTTAGGCTTGTGGGACCCATCCTACGAGCAGTACTTC
CASSLGLWDPSYEQYF
>TRBV20-1|TRBJ2-1|TRBD2|-
TGCAGTGCTAGGGTCCCCAGGACTAGCGGGAGAAGAAATGAGCAGTTCTTC
CSARVPRTSGRRNEQFF
>TRBV25-1|TRBJ2-7|TRBD1|-
TGTGCCAGCAGTGATCCTAGGGCAGGGGGCTACGAGCAGTACTTC
CASSDPRAGGYEQYF
>TRBV6-5|TRBJ1-4|TRBD1|-
TGTGCCAGCAGTTTTACAGCCGGGACAGGTGGTGAAAAACTGTTTTTT
CASSFTAGTGGEKLFF
>TRBV27|TRBJ1-2|TRBD1|-
TGTGCCAGCAGTCCGCGACAGGGGGCTAACTATGGCTACACCTTC
CASSPRQGANYGYTF
>TRBV20-1|TRBJ2-5|-|many
TGCAGTGCTAGGGCCCATAGTGGTTGGGTTCCGGAGACCCAGTACTTC
CSARAHSGWVPETQYF
>TRBV20-1|TRBJ2-6|-|medium-sized
TGCAGTGCTAGAGGGGAAGGGCCTGGGGCCAACGTCCTGACTTTC
CSARGEGPGANVLTF
>TRBV5-6|TRBJ1-4|-|many
TGTGCCAGCAGCTTAGTCTCAGTAGAGAAACTGTTTTTT
CASSLVSVEKLFF
>TRBV6-6|TRBJ2-1|-|-
TGTGCCAGCAGTCAGTCCGGGACAAGCAATGAGCAGTTCTTC
CASSQSGTSNEQFF
>TRBV19|TRBJ1-4|-|many
TGTGCCAGTAGTCAGGGGAGCCGTGGTGAAAAACTGTTTTTT
CASSQGSRGEKLFF
>TRBV12-3/TRBV12-4|TRBJ2-2|TRBD2|medium-sized
TGTGCCAGCATTCCGGGACTAGAGGCCGGGGAGCTGTTTTTT
CASIPGLEAGELFF
>TRBV9|TRBJ2-7|-|-
TGCGCCAGCAGCCTTTCCGGGACCGACACCTACGAGCAGTACTTC
CASSLSGTDTYEQYF
>TRBV12-3/TRBV12-4|TRBJ2-5|TRBD2|-
TGTGCCAGCAGTTGGCCGGGAGGGCTGGGGGAGACCCAGTACTTC
CASSWPGGLGETQYF
>TRBV13|TRBJ1-1|-|many
TGTGCCAGCAGCTTCCTTTTTGAAGCTTTCTTT
CASSFLFEAFF
>TRBV6-1|TRBJ2-3|TRBD1|-
TGTGCCAGCAGTGGGACAGGGGGAGATACGCAGTATTTT
CASSGTGGDTQYF
>TRBV20-1|TRBJ2-5|TRBD2|-
TGCAGTGCTAGAGATGGTAGCGGGGTGTTAGAGACCCAGTATTTC
CSARDGSGVLETQYF
>TRBV24-1|TRBJ1-5|-|-
TGTGCCACCGGACACTGGGGCTCTCGGCCCCAGCATTTT
CATGHWGSRPQHF
>TRBV20-1|TRBJ2-7|-|-
TGCAGTGCTGTGGACAGCTCGGACGGCACACAGTACTTC
CSAVDSSDGTQYF
>TRBV24-1|TRBJ2-3|-|-
TGTGCCACCAGTGATGGTGGGGGCCCAGATACGCAGTATTTT
CATSDGGGPDTQYF
>TRBV5-6|TRBJ2-3|-|many
TGTGCCAGCAGCTCCACAAGGACTGCCCGGGGGACGCAGTATTTT
CASSSTRTARGTQYF
>TRBV7-3|TRBJ2-2|-|medium-sized
TGTGCCAGCAGCTTATTTAGCGCTGCCGGGGAGCTGTTTTTT
CASSLFSAAGELFF
>TRBV6-6|TRBJ1-3|-|-
TGTGCCAGCAGTACTGGTCACTCTGGAAACACCATATATTTT
CASSTGHSGNTIYF